Following are 24 T cell receptor beta chains from one sample sequenced in a study of PD-1 blockade in classical Hodgkin lymphoma. The sample's time point: cycle 4 day 1 (C4D1), after five to seven weeks of nivolumab. Relapses following autologous stem cell transplantation were seen in all patients, with brentuximab vedotin exposure varying. Starting with thawed PBMCs, CD4+ T cells were purified by magnetic negative selection. Produced via immunoSEQ multiplex PCR; TCRdb's table is partial and in-frame only. The repertoire consists of tens of thousands of clones, with 80% to 85% occurring once and the leading ten covering approximately 3%. This material consisted of CD4+ T cells from blood, taken before the fourth cycle of nivolumab. The receptors shown here come from a human donor with classical Hodgkin lymphoma.

V usage is TRBV7-2 and J usage is TRBJ2-3; D remains unclear. The CDR3 has 13 amino acids. Per the germline V gene, CDR1 is SGHTA and CDR2 is FQGNSA. Trimming left V 1 base short and J 6 bases short, with 8 bases between. CDR3 nucleotide sequence: TGTGCCAGCAGCTTAGTTATAGGCGATACGCAGTATTTT. It specifies CASSLVIGDTQYF.

This clone appeared a few times. The chain carries TRBV6-5 and TRBJ1-6; 8 nucleotides match TRBD1. With V trimmed by 4 bases and J by 8 bases, 7 bases remained unmatched. Germline CDR1 and CDR2: MNHEY and SVGAGI. CDR3 length: 15 amino acids. Written as DNA, the CDR3 is TGTGCCAGCAGTTTAGAAGGACAGGGTTATTCACCCCTCCACTTT. Its protein is CASSLEGQGYSPLHF.

The chain links TRBV6-5 to TRBJ1-1; D is undetermined. This CDR3 spans 13 amino acids. Deletions cut 2 bases from V and 4 bases from J, with 8 bases between. Germline assignment: CDR1 MNHEY and CDR2 SVGAGI. The CDR3 region is CASSYGEATEAFF. In DNA, the CDR3 is TGTGCCAGCAGTTACGGGGAGGCCACTGAAGCTTTCTTT.

The genes are TRBV30 and TRBJ2-7; the D gene is possibly TRBD1 (6 bases). The CDR3 is made up of 15 amino acids. V lost 1 base to trimming and J lost 0 bases, with 13 bases between them. Germline lookup yields CDR1 GTSNPN and CDR2 SVGIG (reference sequence). The CDR3 DNA reads TGTGCCTGGAGTGAAACAGGGACGAGCTCCTACGAGCAGTACTTC. Translation gives CAWSETGTSSYEQYF.

The rearrangement joins TRBV7-3 to TRBJ1-1; perhaps TRBD1 as D (5 bases). Looked up from germline, CDR1 is SGHTA and CDR2 is FQGTGA. The CDR3 spans 14 residues. The ends were cut back, 3 bases at V and 5 bases at J, with 13 bases in the middle. As DNA, the CDR3 is TGTGCCAGCAGCTTTATGACAGTAGGGACTGAAGCTTTCTTT. Translation gives CASSFMTVGTEAFF.

The chain joins TRBV7-3 to TRBJ2-1, with D possibly TRBD2 on 6 matching bases. V shed 0 bases and J shed 12 bases, with 12 bases lying between them. Germline V lookup: CDR1 SGHTA, CDR2 FQGTGA. CDR3 length: 13 residues. The chain's CDR3 is CASSLTAIGGQFF. The CDR3 DNA is TGTGCCAGCAGCTTAACTGCGATCGGGGGGCAGTTCTTC.

This chain links TRBV9 with TRBJ1-4; D remains unclear. Trimming pared 3 bases from V and 8 bases from J, leaving 14 bases between. The CDR3 is 14 amino acids. Germline V CDR1 and CDR2: SGDLS, YYNGEE. CDR3: CASSAMGGWEKLFF. The CDR3 region has the DNA TGTGCCAGCAGCGCCATGGGAGGTTGGGAAAAACTGTTTTTT.

The rearrangement joins TRBV5-4 to TRBJ2-4; possible D gene TRBD1, 6 bases. Looked up from germline, CDR1 is SGHNT and CDR2 is YYREEE (reference sequence). V dropped 4 bases and J dropped 0 bases, with 17 bases sitting between them. CDR3 size: 17 residues. CDR3 region: CASSLSTGSPAKNIQYF. In DNA form, the CDR3 reads TGTGCCAGCAGCCTATCTACAGGGAGCCCAGCCAAAAACATTCAGTACTTC. Full variable domain (outside the CDR3, taken from reference TRBV5-4 and TRBJ2-4): ETGVTQSPTHLIKTRGQQVTLRCSSQSGHNTVSWYQQALGQGPQFIFQYYREEENGRGNFPPRFSGLQFPNYSSELNVNALELDDSALYLCASSLSTGSPAKNIQYFGAGTRLSVL.

V usage is TRBV6-1 and J usage is TRBJ1-5; 7 nucleotides agree with TRBD1. The CDR3 has 14 amino acids. Looked up from germline, CDR1 is MNHNS and CDR2 is SASEGT. The ends lost 8 bases at V and 8 bases at J; junction bases unmatched: 12. This chain's CDR3 is CASGGTVPIKPQHF. The CDR3 region has the DNA TGTGCCAGCGGGGGGACAGTTCCCATCAAGCCCCAGCATTTT.

V and J are TRBV11-2 and TRBJ2-7; TRBD2 aligns across 8 bases. This CDR3 spans 16 amino acids. V dropped 5 bases and J dropped 5; count of bases not matched to a gene: 14. The germline gives CDR1 SGHAT, CDR2 FQNNGV. The DNA for the CDR3 is TGTGCCAGCAGCCATTACTCGGGGGGGGACCCTCACGAGCAGTACTTC. Protein sequence: CASSHYSGGDPHEQYF.

This clone was counted between two and nine times. The V call is TRBV2, the J call TRBJ1-2; D gene unclear. V gave up 1 base and J gave up 14 bases, with 11 bases separating them. This CDR3 comprises 11 residues. The V gene's germline CDR1 is SNHLY and CDR2 FYNNEI. The CDR3 nucleotides read TGTGCCAGCAGTGAAGGGCGCCCGCAGACCTTC. Its protein product is CASSEGRPQTF.

This clone was seen a few times. The chain recombines TRBV15 with TRBJ1-2; D not certain. CDR3 size: 14 residues. V dropped 0 bases and J dropped 6 bases, with 11 bases sitting between them. Germline V gene sequence: CDR1 LNHNV, CDR2 YYDKDF (reference sequence). CDR3 bases: TGTGCCACCAGCAGAGATCGGACCCGCGATGGCTACACCTTC. Its translation is CATSRDRTRDGYTF.

The chain joins TRBV6-1 to TRBJ2-5, with 13 bases identical to TRBD2. J was trimmed by 5 bases and V by 3 bases; bases with no gene match: 6. This CDR3 has 16 residues. CDR1 and CDR2 (germline): MNHNS, SASEGT. CDR3 DNA: TGTGCCAGCAGTGAGTCGGGACTAGCGGGGAGGGAGACCCAGTACTTC. Translating it yields CASSESGLAGRETQYF.

The chain joins TRBV2 to TRBJ1-5; D is unresolved. The CDR3 is made up of 11 amino acids. Germline CDR1 reads SNHLY; CDR2 reads FYNNEI. Trimming shortened V by 6 bases and J by 3 bases, and 3 bases separated the two germline ends. For the CDR3, the DNA is TGTGCCAGCAGGAACAATCAGCCCCAGCATTTT. Protein: CASRNNQPQHF.

This chain uses TRBV5-5 with TRBJ2-6, with D unclear. The CDR3 has 14 residues. CDR1 and CDR2 (germline): SGHKS, YYEKEE (reference sequence). With 0 bases removed from V and 4 bases from J, the gap between germline ends came to 5 bases. The CDR3 region is CASSLGTGANVLTF. In DNA form, the CDR3 reads TGTGCCAGCAGCTTGGGGACCGGGGCCAACGTCCTGACTTTC.

The J gene is TRBJ2-3, the V gene TRBV30; 8 positions agree with TRBD2. Germline-derived CDR1 and CDR2 are GTSNPN and SVGIG (reference sequence). J gave up 0 bases and V 2 bases, and 4 bases lay outside the gene matches. This CDR3 spans 15 amino acids. CDR3 sequence (DNA): TGTGCCTGGAGTTTTAGCGGGACTAGCACAGATACGCAGTATTTT. Residues: CAWSFSGTSTDTQYF.

The chain links TRBV18 to TRBJ1-5, with D hard to call. This CDR3 has 14 residues. Germline assignment: CDR1 KGHSH and CDR2 LQKENI. V was pared by 3 bases and J by 5 bases, with 11 bases between. The chain's CDR3 is CASSPTRRDQPQHF. CDR3 coding DNA: TGTGCCAGCTCACCTACTCGTCGAGATCAGCCCCAGCATTTT.

The chain has TRBV19 and TRBJ2-1, with a possible D match to TRBD1 (5 bases). Between the trimmed V and J ends, which lost 0 bases and 10 bases, there was a span of 10 bases. Germline V CDR1 and CDR2: LNHDA, SQIVND (reference sequence). The CDR3 is 13 amino acids. CDR3 nucleotides: TGTGCCAGTAGTATAGATACAGGATGGGAGCAGTTCTTC. Its protein is CASSIDTGWEQFF.

V usage is TRBV6-5 and J usage is TRBJ1-6, with 7 bases identical to TRBD1. Looked up from germline, CDR1 is MNHEY and CDR2 is SVGAGI. The trim removed 2 bases at V and 16 bases at J, leaving 5 bases unmatched. This CDR3 region has 12 residues. The CDR3 is CASSYIGTALHF. The CDR3 nucleotides read TGTGCCAGCAGTTACATTGGGACAGCGCTCCACTTT.

This CDR3 reads CASSKEQRDYTGELFF. CDR3 DNA: TGTGCCAGCAGCAAAGAGCAACGGGACTACACCGGGGAGCTGTTTTTT. V usage is TRBV21-1 and J usage is TRBJ2-2; the listed D gene, TRBD2, was not tested against the DNA. TRBV21-1 is given as a pseudogene. CDR3 size: 16 residues.

The chain combines TRBV23-1 with TRBJ2-3; TRBD2 is a possible D gene (5 bases). TRBV23-1 has ORF status, its function being uncertain. V was cut by 4 bases and J by 5 bases, with 7 bases left in between. The length of the CDR3 is 12 residues. CDR3 amino acids: CASSPSGDTQYF. The CDR3 region has the DNA TGCGCCAGCAGTCCCAGCGGAGATACGCAGTATTTT.

This sequence joins TRBV9 and TRBJ2-7; 10 bases fit TRBD2. This CDR3 comprises 14 residues. Germline CDR1 SGDLS, CDR2 YYNGEE. V gave up 0 bases and J gave up 3 bases; unmatched junction bases: 0. CDR3: CASSVGTSGYEQYF. DNA of the CDR3: TGTGCCAGCAGCGTAGGGACTAGCGGCTACGAGCAGTACTTC.

The V gene is TRBV7-2, the J gene TRBJ2-7; TRBD1 might be the D (5 bases). The CDR3 contains 14 residues. Germline V gene sequence: CDR1 SGHTA, CDR2 FQGNSA. Trimming removed 0 bases at V and 6 bases at J, with 12 bases between. CDR3 sequence (DNA): TGTGCCAGCAGCTTAGCTAGTACAGGACGCGAGCAGTACTTC. This encodes CASSLASTGREQYF.

The chain carries TRBV6-6 and TRBJ2-1; TRBD2 matches 9 bases. The CDR3 spans 16 residues. Germline trimming cut 5 bases from V and 2 bases from J; bases unmatched to any gene: 7. Germline V gene sequence: CDR1 MNHNY, CDR2 SVGAGI (reference sequence). This CDR3 reads CASSLGGGAPYNEQFF. The CDR3 DNA reads as TGTGCCAGCAGTCTTGGCGGGGGGGCCCCCTACAATGAGCAGTTCTTC.